A selection of T cell receptor beta chains follows, all from one sample in a study of OX40 agonist ivuxolimab in advanced cancers. The method was immunoSEQ multiplex PCR; TCRdb's version includes in-frame clones alone and lacks a portion of them. The table has about 61,000 clones, roughly 87% seen once. Sequencing used CD4+ or CD8+ T cells sorted from blood, obtained in a trial of the OX40 agonist ivuxolimab. All receptors derive from an adult with an advanced solid tumor such as melanoma, head and neck, liver or kidney cancer. The CDR3 runs from the conserved cysteine through the conserved F or W. Fields, in order: J gene, V gene, clone size, D gene, CDR3 DNA, CDR3 protein. The D gene is left open where the match is weak. Clone size, where shown, is once, few, many, or a class for clones that have expanded.

TRBJ2-3 TRBV18 . TRBD2 TGTGCCAGCTCACCAACTAGCGGGGGGGCTCAGGATACGCAGTATTTT CASSPTSGGAQDTQYF
TRBJ2-5 TRBV19 . . TGTGCCAGTAGTATAACTGGGGACCAAGAGACCCAGTACTTC CASSITGDQETQYF
TRBJ1-1 TRBV5-6 . . TGTGCCAGCAGCTCTTGGGACGGTATTGAAGCTTTCTTT CASSSWDGIEAFF
TRBJ2-5 TRBV28 . . TGTGCCAGCAGTCAGGACGGGGCGACCCAGTACTTC CASSQDGATQYF
TRBJ1-5 TRBV19 . TRBD1 TGTGCCAGTAGGTCCGGGACAGGGATTCATCAGCCCCAGCATTTT CASRSGTGIHQPQHF
TRBJ1-1 TRBV28 . . TGTGCCAGCAGCCCATCGGGACATTCGAACACTGAAGCTTTCTTT CASSPSGHSNTEAFF
TRBJ1-1 TRBV7-2 . TRBD1 TGTGCCAGCAGCTTTAAGACAGGGAGCACTGAAGCTTTCTTT CASSFKTGSTEAFF
TRBJ1-1 TRBV5-1 few TRBD1 TGCGCCAGCAGCTTTACAGGGGCGGCTGAAGCTTTCTTT CASSFTGAAEAFF
TRBJ2-5 TRBV19 . TRBD2 TGTGCCAGTAGTGTCCAACTAGCGGGGAGAGAGACCCAGTACTTC CASSVQLAGRETQYF
TRBJ2-5 TRBV6-6 . . TGTGCCAGCAGTTACGAACAGGGAGGGGAGACCCAGTACTTC CASSYEQGGETQYF
TRBJ2-1 TRBV9 . . TGTGCCAGCAGCCCAACCGGGACACAGGGAGGGGGTCCCTACAATGAGCAGTTCTTC CASSPTGTQGGGPYNEQFF
TRBJ1-5 TRBV29-1 . . TGCAGCGTCCGAATGGACAGCAATCAGCCCCAGCATTTT CSVRMDSNQPQHF
TRBJ2-3 TRBV6-6 . . TGTGCCAGCAGTTATCAGTCGGATACGCAGTATTTT CASSYQSDTQYF
TRBJ1-5 TRBV4-1 . . TGCGCCAGCAGCCAAGATGGAAAGCCCCAGCATTTT CASSQDGKPQHF
TRBJ2-1 TRBV6-1 . . TGTGCCAGCAGTGAGGCACAGGGCCTGAACAATGAGCAGTTCTTC CASSEAQGLNNEQFF
TRBJ2-1 TRBV7-3 . TRBD2 TGTGCCAGCAGCTCGACGACTAGCGGGGGGGCGCATGAGCAGTTCTTC CASSSTTSGGAHEQFF
TRBJ2-4 TRBV5-6 . TRBD1 TGTGCCAGCAGCTTGGTCGGGACAGGGGGTCGACTAGCCAAAAACATTCAGTACTTC CASSLVGTGGRLAKNIQYF
TRBJ2-2 TRBV18 few TRBD1 TGTGCCAGCTCACCTCAGGGACAGTCGAACACCGGGGAGCTGTTTTTT CASSPQGQSNTGELFF